This TCR beta chain is drawn from a study of blood T cell repertoires in COVID-19. Study-level background: T cells, B-cell-depleted T cells, or PBMCs provided the cDNA or gDNA that served as material.

V lost 0 bases and J 10 bases, leaving 10 bases between the germline ends. Germline CDR1 is LGHDT and CDR2 is YNNKEL (reference sequence). This CDR3 has 14 residues. In the source study's methods: Reference gene primer amplification in the assay estimated nucleated cell counts. Sequencing used immunoSEQ multiplex PCR; TCRdb keeps in-frame clones, though not all of them. V and J calls plus clone size are reproduced from that table; the DNA served to infer D and trimming. The repertoire holds some 380,000 clones, almost 90% seen once, with 6.5% in the top ten. Sequenced input: peripheral blood. This rearrangement joins TRBV3-1 (or the pseudogene TRBV3-2) to TRBJ1-6; no definite D call. This receptor was obtained from a man between 18 and 35 years old with active or convalescent COVID-19. The CDR3 spells CASSQDQVYSPLHF. The CDR3 bases are TGTGCCAGCAGCCAAGACCAGGTTTACTCACCCCTCCACTTT.